This T cell receptor beta chain is from a study of T cells expressing NK-cell markers (dated by TCRdb to about 2020). The study in broad terms: Three sorted T-cell subsets (CD3+CD56+NKG2C+, CD3+CD56+NKG2C- and CD3+CD56-NKG2C+) from seven to nine donors had their TCR beta-chain repertoires profiled. Among the eight sequenced donors, seven were HCMV-seropositive and one was HCMV-seronegative. All eight donors whose samples were sequenced were randomly selected healthy volunteers, three of them men and five women. Illumina HiSeq 2000/2500, MiSeq or NextSeq was used to sequence libraries as 2 x 150 bp reads. Results and caveats for the whole study, not just this receptor: Those dominant clonotypes were again the most abundant among CD3+CD56-NKG2C+ cells in a few donors, at about 25-60.1%. Whether the expanded NKG2C-expressing T cell clones were specific for HCMV antigens was left unclear. For 5 or 6 donors, the dominant CD3+CD56+NKG2C+ clonotypes were among the top 10 CD8+ clonotypes and accounted for about 1.0-7.0% of CD8+ T cells.

A note on this clonotype: This clone's antigen is unknown.

The CDR3 goes from the cysteine to the phenylalanine over 15 residues. No DNA is recorded. Reads for this sample came from an Illumina HiSeq 2000. The TCR beta cDNA libraries were made using 5'RACE template switching, a step that added both a universal primer site and unique molecular identifiers. cDNA synthesis was primed from the TCR beta constant segment, followed by two successive PCR amplification steps. As for the original processing: MIGEC was used to demultiplex reads and group reads by UMI, and MiTCR was used to assemble and quantify clonotypes. To remove erroneous sequences, TCR cDNA sequences were retained only when supported by two or more reads. The tcR package was used for downstream repertoire analysis, with clonotypes matched between fractions based on CDR3 nucleotide sequence plus V segment. Antigen specificity was annotated against VDJdb with VDJmatch, allowing one amino acid substitution in CDR3. The reads were reprocessed in TCRdb, with one entry per CDR3 protein sequence and no accompanying DNA. These V and J calls originate from TCRdb's pipeline instead of the authors' own analysis. The table for this sample records fewer than 400,000 distinct CDR3 sequences. The ten largest make up approximately 11% of the sample.

HCMV-specific IgG was detected in serum with a commercial ELISA kit to determine HCMV serostatus. Ficoll density gradient centrifugation was used to isolate peripheral blood mononuclear cells from blood. The clonotype comes from a woman between 50 and 59 years old in good health. Donor details come from another sample of the same person, matched by shared clones. Rearrangement joined TRBV12-3 or TRBV12-4 to TRBJ2-1; TCRdb names TRBD2, which stays unverified in the absence of DNA. Sample: blood T cells: a sorted CD56 or NKG2C T cell subset, CD4+ or CD8+ T cells, or bulk PBMC T cells (not recorded which). The CDR3 reads CASRVLAGGPNEQFF.